Listed below are T cell receptor beta chains from one sample, sequenced in a study of a mutant IDH1 vaccine in newly diagnosed glioma. The method was immunoSEQ multiplex PCR; TCRdb's version includes in-frame clones alone and lacks a portion of them. Counted here are 37,000 or so clones, 70% to 85% occurring once; the ten biggest clones make up approximately 25%. Their antigens remain unidentified. Sample: PBMCs, taken from a glioma patient whose treatment included an IDH1 peptide vaccine. These receptors were obtained from a man aged 25 to 40 with glioma. Both conserved end residues are part of each CDR3. The order of the fields is D gene, V gene, J gene, clone size, CDR3 DNA, CDR3 protein. A D gene is named only where the DNA matches it firmly. The listing skips clone size in some rows; elsewhere it reads once, few, many or a size class.

D gene: TRBD2; V gene: TRBV5-6; J gene: TRBJ2-7; clone size: NA; CDR3 DNA: TGTGCCAGCAGCTTGGCCCAACTAGCGGGGGATAAGTACTTC; CDR3 protein: CASSLAQLAGDKYF
D gene: TRBD1; V gene: TRBV15; J gene: TRBJ1-2; clone size: NA; CDR3 DNA: TGTGCCACCAGCAGAGATAGGGTGCCAGGGGGCGACTATGGCTACACCTTC; CDR3 protein: CATSRDRVPGGDYGYTF
D gene: TRBD1; V gene: TRBV4-1; J gene: TRBJ2-7; clone size: NA; CDR3 DNA: TGCGCCAGCAGCCAAGATCTCCGGGACAGGGGACTTGAGCAGTACTTC; CDR3 protein: CASSQDLRDRGLEQYF
D gene: TRBD2; V gene: TRBV2; J gene: TRBJ2-3; clone size: NA; CDR3 DNA: TGTGCCAGCAGTGGGACTAGCGGGAGTTTGGATACGCAGTATTTT; CDR3 protein: CASSGTSGSLDTQYF
D gene: TRBD1; V gene: TRBV6-1; J gene: TRBJ2-7; clone size: NA; CDR3 DNA: TGTGCCAGCAGTCCGGACAGGTACTCCTACGAGCAGTACTTC; CDR3 protein: CASSPDRYSYEQYF
D gene: TRBD2; V gene: TRBV13; J gene: TRBJ2-1; clone size: NA; CDR3 DNA: TGTGCCAGCAGCCCGCTCGGTCTTGGCGGGAGCTCCTACAATGAGCAGTTCTTC; CDR3 protein: CASSPLGLGGSSYNEQFF
D gene: TRBD2; V gene: TRBV7-2; J gene: TRBJ2-1; clone size: NA; CDR3 DNA: TGTGCCAGCAGATTAAGCGGGGGATCCTACAATGAGCAGTTCTTC; CDR3 protein: CASRLSGGSYNEQFF
D gene: NA; V gene: TRBV27; J gene: TRBJ1-2; clone size: NA; CDR3 DNA: TGTGCCAGCAGAATGACAGCCTCTAACTATGGCTACACCTTC; CDR3 protein: CASRMTASNYGYTF
D gene: NA; V gene: TRBV6-1; J gene: TRBJ2-3; clone size: NA; CDR3 DNA: TGTGCCAGCAGTCCATTCACAGATACGCAGTATTTT; CDR3 protein: CASSPFTDTQYF
D gene: TRBD2; V gene: TRBV5-1; J gene: TRBJ2-2; clone size: NA; CDR3 DNA: TGCGCCAGCAGCGGGGGACTAGATAACACCGGGGAGCTGTTTTTT; CDR3 protein: CASSGGLDNTGELFF
D gene: NA; V gene: TRBV18; J gene: TRBJ2-7; clone size: NA; CDR3 DNA: TGTGCCAGCTCACCCCAAAGGACAGAACGCAGCGAGCAGTACTTC; CDR3 protein: CASSPQRTERSEQYF
D gene: NA; V gene: TRBV29-1; J gene: TRBJ1-1; clone size: NA; CDR3 DNA: TGCAGCGTAAATGTTAGGGCGGGGGTCATGAACACTGAAGCTTTCTTT; CDR3 protein: CSVNVRAGVMNTEAFF
D gene: NA; V gene: TRBV7-3; J gene: TRBJ1-3; clone size: few; CDR3 DNA: TGTGCCAGCAGCCCCCAGGCTGGAAACACCATATATTTT; CDR3 protein: CASSPQAGNTIYF